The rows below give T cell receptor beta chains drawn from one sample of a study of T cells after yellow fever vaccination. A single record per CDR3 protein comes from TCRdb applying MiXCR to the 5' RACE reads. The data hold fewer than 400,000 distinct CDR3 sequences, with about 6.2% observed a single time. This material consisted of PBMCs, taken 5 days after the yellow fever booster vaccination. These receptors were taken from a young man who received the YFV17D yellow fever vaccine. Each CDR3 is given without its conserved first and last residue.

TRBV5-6	ASSLDSSDGYT
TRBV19	ASSIHRRGDEQY
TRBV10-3	AIRSQGDGEQY
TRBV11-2	ASSPLSRGGVGRLFTDTQY
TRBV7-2	ASSSKREAEQY
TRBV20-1	SAGPGRKETQY
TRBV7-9	ASSSQRRETF
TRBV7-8	ASSVDRTETQY
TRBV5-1	ASSSGRQDTQY
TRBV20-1	SARDGRVGGNEQF
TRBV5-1	ASSTDREDGYT
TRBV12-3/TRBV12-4	ASSLTSGAGELF
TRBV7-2	ASSAENTGELF
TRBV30	AWIIPGHTQY
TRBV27	ASSQRDREGYT
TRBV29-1	SVGQHPGEAF
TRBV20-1	SASRPGSTAYEQY
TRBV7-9	ASSKSFGGTDTQY
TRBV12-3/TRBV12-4	ASEDRGSYNEQF
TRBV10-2	ASSESGGNEQF
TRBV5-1	ASSSGLAGNSETQY
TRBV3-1	ASCQEAWGYNEQF
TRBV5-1	ASSLGLAGVPDTQY
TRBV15	ATSRGRGVQETQY
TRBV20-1	SASSFTGYNEQF
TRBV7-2	ASRQGSTDTQY
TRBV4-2	ASSQEILTANYGYT
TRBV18	ASSPQYGGSEQY
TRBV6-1	ASSPTWVHSGANVLT
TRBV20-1	SARDYRGLTDTQY
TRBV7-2	ASSPLTGGDTEAF
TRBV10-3	AISDQVTGGYEQY
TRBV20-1	CAREAGGPYEQY
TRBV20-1	CARDQKSSYNSPLH
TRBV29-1	SVTSGSQPRTSEQY
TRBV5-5	ASSPWGGGTLSYEQY
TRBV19	ASGPNQGKTQY
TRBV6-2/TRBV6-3	ASSYPSGRPTGELF
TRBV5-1	ASSRRLIGTDTQY
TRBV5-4	ASSLEGVREQY
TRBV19	ASSRPETESNYGYT
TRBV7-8	ASSRRDRGSSANTGELF
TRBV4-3	ASSQAPSRSTDTQY
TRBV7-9	ASSLAGSNQPQH